This T cell receptor (beta chain) emerged from a study of T cells in Graves' hyperthyroidism and ophthalmopathy. RNA transcripts served as the template for amplifying TCR beta CDR3 regions. HTBI primers were employed in a first-round RT-PCR of the TCR CDR3. A single record per CDR3 protein comes from TCRdb applying MiXCR to the multiplex PCR reads. This sample carries around 700,000 distinct CDR3 sequences, roughly a sixth of them seen once, and the ten largest clones take approximately 15%. Trimming removed 4 bases at V and 4 bases at J, with 11 bases between. The germline gives CDR1 SQVTM, CDR2 ANQGSEA. This CDR3 region has 12 residues.

The TCR originated in a woman between 45 and 65 years old with Graves' hyperthyroidism that later progressed to Graves' ophthalmopathy. The sample consisted of blood. The genes are TRBV29-1 and TRBJ2-7; weak D call: TRBD1 (6 bases). CDR3 region: CSVGGQGYEQYF. For the CDR3, the DNA is TGCAGCGTTGGGGGGCAGGGATACGAGCAGTACTTC.